This T cell receptor (beta chain) was sequenced for a study of cytomegalovirus exposure and HLA in healthy donors. About the study: Out of approximately 170 million T cells, an earlier analysis found roughly 100 million unique TCR beta sequences in total.

The germline V gene encodes CDR1 SGDLS and CDR2 YYNGEE. The CDR3 runs to 17 residues. The junction had 15 bases not matched to a gene; V was cut back by 4 bases and J by 6 bases. PCR involved 60 Vbeta and 13 Jbeta primers. Measured with immunoSEQ multiplex PCR; TCRdb has only the in-frame clones, and not every one. The sample has about 180,000 clones, roughly 80% seen once; the top ten hold 1.5% to 1.7%. The sequenced sample consisted of PBMCs. This sequence was found in a man aged 35 to 55 in good health and CMV-seronegative. V is TRBV9 and J is TRBJ2-3; 9 bases match TRBD2. CDR3: CASSLGKLAGGKDTQYF. The CDR3 DNA follows: TGTGCCAGCAGCCTTGGGAAACTAGCGGGCGGGAAGGATACGCAGTATTTT.